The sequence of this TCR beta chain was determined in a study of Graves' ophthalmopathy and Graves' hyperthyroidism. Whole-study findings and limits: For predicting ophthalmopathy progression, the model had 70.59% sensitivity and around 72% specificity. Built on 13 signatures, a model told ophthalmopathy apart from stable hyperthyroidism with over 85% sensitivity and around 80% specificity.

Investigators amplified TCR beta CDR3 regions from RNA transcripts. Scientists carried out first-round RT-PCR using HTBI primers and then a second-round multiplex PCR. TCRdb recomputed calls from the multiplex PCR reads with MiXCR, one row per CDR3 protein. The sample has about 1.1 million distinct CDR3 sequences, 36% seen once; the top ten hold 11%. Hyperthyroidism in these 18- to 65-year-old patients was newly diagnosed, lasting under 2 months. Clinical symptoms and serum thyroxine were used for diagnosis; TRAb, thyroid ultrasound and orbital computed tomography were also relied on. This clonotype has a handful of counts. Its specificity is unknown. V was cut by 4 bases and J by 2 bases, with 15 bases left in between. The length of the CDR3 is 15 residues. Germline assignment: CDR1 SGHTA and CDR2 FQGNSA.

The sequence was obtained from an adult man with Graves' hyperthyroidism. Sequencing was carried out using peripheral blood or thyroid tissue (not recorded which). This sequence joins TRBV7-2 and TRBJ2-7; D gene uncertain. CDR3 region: CASSSPGRPPYEQYF. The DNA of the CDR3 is TGTGCCAGCAGCTCCCCGGGTCGCCCCCCCTACGAGCAGTACTTC.